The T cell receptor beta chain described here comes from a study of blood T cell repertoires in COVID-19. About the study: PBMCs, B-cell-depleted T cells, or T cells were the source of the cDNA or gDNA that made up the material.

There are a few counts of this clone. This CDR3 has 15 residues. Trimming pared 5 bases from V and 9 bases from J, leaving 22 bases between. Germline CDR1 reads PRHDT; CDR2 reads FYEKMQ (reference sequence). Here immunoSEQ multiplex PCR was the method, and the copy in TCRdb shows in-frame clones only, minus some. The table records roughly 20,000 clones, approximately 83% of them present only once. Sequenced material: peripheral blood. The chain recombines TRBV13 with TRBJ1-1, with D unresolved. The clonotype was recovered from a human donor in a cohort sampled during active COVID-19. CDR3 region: CASSPGGRGIQQAFF. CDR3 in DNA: TGTGCCAGCAGCCCCGGTGGCCGCGGAATACAACAAGCTTTCTTT.